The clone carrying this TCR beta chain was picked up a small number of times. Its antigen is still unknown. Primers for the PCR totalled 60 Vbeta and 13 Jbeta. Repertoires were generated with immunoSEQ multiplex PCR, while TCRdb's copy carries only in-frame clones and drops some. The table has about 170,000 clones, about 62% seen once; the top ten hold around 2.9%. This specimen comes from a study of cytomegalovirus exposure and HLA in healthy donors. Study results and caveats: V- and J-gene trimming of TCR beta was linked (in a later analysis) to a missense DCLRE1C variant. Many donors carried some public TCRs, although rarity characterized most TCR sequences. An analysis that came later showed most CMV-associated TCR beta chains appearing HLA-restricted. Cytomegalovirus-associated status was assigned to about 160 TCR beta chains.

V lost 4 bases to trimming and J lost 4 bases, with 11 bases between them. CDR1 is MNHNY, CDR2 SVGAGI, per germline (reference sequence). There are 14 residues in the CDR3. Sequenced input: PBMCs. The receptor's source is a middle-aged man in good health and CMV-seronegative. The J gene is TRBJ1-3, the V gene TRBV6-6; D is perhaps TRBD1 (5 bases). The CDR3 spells CASSSTGLGNTIYF. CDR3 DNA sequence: TGTGCCAGCAGTTCCACAGGTTTAGGAAACACCATATATTTT.